This T cell receptor beta chain was recorded in a study of T-cell reconstitution after alpha-beta-depleted transplantation in children. Researchers prepared the TCRbeta library using unique molecular identifiers, the study reports. MiXCR, run by TCRdb on the PCR reads, gives a single entry per CDR3 protein. Among a few hundred thousand distinct CDR3 sequences listed, 25% to 30% were seen once. The CDR3 is 12 residues long. Trimming removed 3 bases from V and 8 bases from J; junction bases left unmatched: 3. Germline CDR1 SGHNT, CDR2 YENEEA. This receptor was obtained from a boy less than two years old with Wiskott-Aldrich syndrome, due to receive a stem cell transplant. The material sequenced was PBMCs, taken before TCRalphabeta/CD19-depleted stem cell transplant. The rearrangement uses TRBV11-3 and TRBJ1-1; 7 nucleotides agree with TRBD1. The CDR3 loop reads CASSFTTGEAFF. In DNA form, the CDR3 reads TGTGCCAGCAGCTTCACGACAGGGGAAGCTTTCTTT. The complete variable domain, with remaining parts taken from reference TRBV11-3 and TRBJ1-1, reads EAGVVQSPRYKIIEKKQPVAFWCNPISGHNTLYWYLQNLGQGPELLIRYENEEAVDDSQLPKDRFSAERLKGVDSTLKIQPAELGDSAVYLCASSFTTGEAFFGQGTRLTVV.